Each of the 4 T cell receptor beta chains below was sequenced from the same sample in a study of tumor-infiltrating lymphocytes in primary liver carcinoma. Joint extraction of RNA and DNA used roughly 18-34 mg of bulk tissue that was unsorted. The input was around 500 ng total RNA; TCR beta cDNA was made from it with a constant-region primer. Libraries of TCR beta came from three nested multiplex PCR rounds with slightly modified ARM-PCR. TRBV1-TRBV30 forward primers and a C-beta reverse primer were used in the first two PCR rounds, which each ran for approximately 11 cycles. TCRdb reprocessed the multiplex PCR reads via MiXCR and lists one record per CDR3 protein. The data hold 40,000 to 60,000 distinct CDR3 sequences, with 55% to 75% observed a single time. Specimen: liver tumor tissue from sampling region 5. Sample subset: tumor region T5, tumor centre. Receptors were obtained from a man aged 35 to 55 with primary liver carcinoma and hepatitis B virus infection.

This clonotype is medium-sized within its sample. This may arise from a read error, as a much more abundant clone is one base away. This is likely a read error, given that the CDR3 carries no conserved phenylalanine or tryptophan at its end. This chain links TRBV11-2 with TRBJ2-2; perhaps TRBD2 as D (5 bases). Germline V CDR1 and CDR2: SGHAT, FQNNGV. The CDR3 has 15 residues. Trimming removed 1 base at V and 4 bases at J, with 10 bases between. CDR3 loop: CASSLVGRGTGELFL. The CDR3 DNA follows: TGTGCCAGCAGCTTAGTCGGACGGGGCACCGGGGAGCTGTTTCTT.

This clonotype was seen ten or more times. The chain uses TRBV10-3 and TRBJ2-5; 7 bases agree with TRBD2. This CDR3 is built from 14 residues. The trim removed 3 bases at V and 5 bases at J, leaving 6 bases unmatched. The V gene's germline CDR1 is ENHRY and CDR2 SYGVKD. CDR3 in amino acids: CAISDGQGGETQYF. Here the CDR3 DNA reads TGTGCCATCAGTGACGGGCAGGGAGGGGAGACCCAGTACTTC.

The table lists this clonotype with a few counts. A read error is possible here, since a much larger clone lies one base away. The V and J genes are TRBV7-9 and TRBJ2-7, with D perhaps TRBD1 (6 bases). The germline CDR1 and CDR2 sequences are SEHNR and FQNEAQ (reference sequence). There are 14 residues in the CDR3. The germline V and J ends were trimmed by 7 bases and 5 bases, with 18 bases remaining between them. CDR3 DNA sequence: TGTGCCAGCAACCCAAACAGGGTTCCCGACGAGCAGTACTTC. Amino acid sequence: CASNPNRVPDEQYF.

This chain joins TRBV7-9 and TRBJ2-7; tentative D call: TRBD2 (5 bases). With 1 base removed from V and 6 bases from J, the gap between germline ends came to 19 bases. Germline loops: CDR1 SEHNR, CDR2 FQNEAQ (reference sequence). CDR3 size: 16 residues. The CDR3 DNA reads TGTGCCAGCAGCTTAGTCCAGGTAGTGGGAGAGTGCGAGCAGTACTTC. Protein: CASSLVQVVGECEQYF.